This is a list of T cell receptor beta chains from one sample in a study of T cell responses to AZD1222 COVID-19 vaccine. Here immunoSEQ multiplex PCR was the method, and the copy in TCRdb shows in-frame clones only, minus some. The data contain some 120,000 clones, about 92% of them singletons. This specimen consisted of peripheral blood, obtained 28 days after the second AZD1222 dose. The receptors were sampled from an adult who received the AZD1222 COVID-19 vaccine. The CDR3 runs from the conserved cysteine through the conserved F or W. D genes are given only for firm matches.

CASSLFPGGNSPLHF	15	TRBD1	TRBV5-1	TRBJ1-6
CASSPKSNPGNTIYF	15	-	TRBV11-2	TRBJ1-3
CAISDLGESDTEAFF	15	-	TRBV10-3	TRBJ1-1
CASLDRMNYGYTF	13	-	TRBV2	TRBJ1-2
CASSRDNSSPLHF	13	-	TRBV7-9	TRBJ1-6
CASSAGQARTEAFF	14	TRBD1	TRBV11-2	TRBJ1-1
CASSAGSWGAEQYF	14	-	TRBV5-6	TRBJ2-7
CASSSTYAGAGNTIYF	16	-	TRBV28	TRBJ1-3
CATSRALGQLTGELFF	16	TRBD1	TRBV15	TRBJ2-2
CASSRVGTESSDTQYF	16	-	TRBV28	TRBJ2-3
CASSSGPSGQGNEQFF	16	TRBD1	TRBV5-1	TRBJ2-1
CASSWDRVNSPLHF	14	TRBD1	TRBV11-2	TRBJ1-6
CASTQVASGYNEQFF	15	TRBD2	TRBV6-5	TRBJ2-1